The following is a T cell receptor (beta chain) sequence with its context. A read error is likely, as this CDR3 ends without the conserved phenylalanine or tryptophan. Primers for the PCR totalled 60 Vbeta and 13 Jbeta. Generated by immunoSEQ multiplex PCR, the TCRdb table keeps only in-frame clones and is missing some. The sample carries some 190,000 clones, roughly four fifths recorded once. Looked up from germline, CDR1 is SGHVS and CDR2 is FNYEAQ. The V end was cut by 2 bases, the J end by 4 bases, with 17 bases between. CDR3 length: 16 residues. The data were obtained in a study of cytomegalovirus exposure and HLA in healthy donors. On the study more broadly: When 350 to 500 donors were genotyped, about 81% of them were found to fall in the Caucasian-associated ancestry cluster.

The chain has TRBV7-6 and TRBJ1-1, with D possibly matching TRBD1 (5 bases). What was sequenced was PBMCs. This clonotype was obtained from a man aged 18 to 29 in good health and CMV-seronegative. The CDR3 spells CASSLRAGGAVTEAFL. The CDR3 region has the DNA TGTGCCAGCAGCTTACGGGCCGGTGGGGCGGTCACTGAAGCTTTCCTT.